The next 17 T cell receptor beta chains were all read from a single sample in a study of cytomegalovirus exposure and HLA in healthy donors. Amplification used 60 Vbeta primers and 13 Jbeta primers. Profiled with immunoSEQ multiplex PCR; TCRdb holds only in-frame clones, not every one. This sample has 130,000 or so clones; about 86% occur once, and the top ten carry 4.5% to 6.5%. What was sequenced was PBMCs. Every receptor here comes from a woman aged 30 to 39 in good health and CMV-seronegative.

This chain uses TRBV7-3 with TRBJ2-1; 10 nucleotides agree with TRBD2. The junction had 8 bases not matched to a gene; V was cut back by 5 bases and J by 7 bases. Looked up from germline, CDR1 is SGHTA and CDR2 is FQGTGA. The CDR3 totals 15 residues. As DNA, the CDR3 is TGTGCCAGCAGCCCCGGACTAGCGGACTGGAATGAGCAGTTCTTC. It translates to CASSPGLADWNEQFF.

The V and J genes are TRBV5-1 and TRBJ2-5, with 7 nucleotides matching TRBD1. The CDR3 is 15 amino acids. V lost 4 bases, J lost 2 bases, and 8 bases stayed unmatched. Looked up from germline, CDR1 is SGHRS and CDR2 is YFSETQ. The chain's CDR3 is CASSRATGLQETQYF. CDR3 in DNA: TGCGCCAGCAGCCGGGCGACAGGGTTACAAGAGACCCAGTACTTC.

V usage is TRBV10-3 and J usage is TRBJ1-2, with D tentatively TRBD1 (5 bases). The CDR3 consists of 15 residues. V was trimmed by 1 base and J by 1 base, leaving 10 bases between them. The germline V gene encodes CDR1 ENHRY and CDR2 SYGVKD. The CDR3 protein is CAISEFVQVNYGYTF. CDR3 nucleotides: TGTGCCATCAGTGAGTTTGTACAGGTTAACTATGGCTACACCTTC.

This clone was observed once. The rearrangement joins TRBV2 to TRBJ2-3, with 11 bases identical to TRBD2. The trim removed 5 bases at V and 0 bases at J, leaving 4 bases unmatched. The CDR3 is 16 residues long. CDR1 is SNHLY and CDR2 is FYNNEI in the germline V gene. This chain's CDR3 is CASSIRTSGSTDTQYF. The DNA for the CDR3 is TGTGCCAGCAGTATTCGGACTAGCGGGAGCACAGATACGCAGTATTTT. The whole variable domain, remainder taken from reference TRBV2 and TRBJ2-3, is EPEVTQTPSHQVTQMGQEVILRCVPISNHLYFYWYRQILGQKVEFLVSFYNNEISEKSEIFDDQFSVERPDGSNFTLKIRSTKLEDSAMYFCASSIRTSGSTDTQYFGPGTRLTVL.

The gene calls are TRBV4-1 and TRBJ2-1; 8 bases agree with TRBD2. J was trimmed by 7 bases and V by 4 bases; bases with no gene match: 9. CDR3 length: 15 residues. Germline V gene sequence: CDR1 MGHRA, CDR2 YSYEKL. The CDR3 reads CASSRGLVGGNEQFF. The CDR3 DNA follows: TGCGCCAGCAGCCGGGGACTAGTGGGGGGGAATGAGCAGTTCTTC.

V gene TRBV7-9 combines with J gene TRBJ1-3; 7 bases map to TRBD1. The V gene end was trimmed by 1 base and the J gene end by 2 bases; junction bases not matched to a gene: 5. The CDR3 loop spans 16 amino acids. CDR1 SEHNR and CDR2 FQNEAQ come from the germline V gene (reference sequence). The CDR3: CASSLVEGAPGNTIYF. CDR3 in DNA: TGTGCCAGCAGCTTAGTCGAGGGGGCGCCTGGAAACACCATATATTTT. Full variable domain (rest looked up from reference TRBV7-9 and TRBJ1-3): DTGVSQNPRHKITKRGQNVTFRCDPISEHNRLYWYRQTLGQGPEFLTYFQNEAQLEKSRLLSDRFSAERPKGSFSTLEIQRTEQGDSAMYLCASSLVEGAPGNTIYFGEGSWLTVV.

The chain combines TRBV6-9 with TRBJ2-5, with 9 bases fitting TRBD2. The CDR3 totals 21 residues. V dropped 8 bases and J dropped 2; count of bases not matched to a gene: 27. Germline CDR1 reads MNHGY; CDR2 reads SVAAGI. CDR3 in amino acids: CASHARSSTWASGVTQETQYF. The CDR3, as DNA: TGTGCCAGCCATGCTCGTTCGTCCACGTGGGCTAGCGGGGTAACTCAAGAGACCCAGTACTTC.

The chain recombines TRBV19 with TRBJ2-1; 10 positions agree with TRBD2. This CDR3 region has 18 residues. Trimming removed 3 bases from V and 0 bases from J; junction bases left unmatched: 8. Germline CDR1 LNHDA, CDR2 SQIVND (reference sequence). The CDR3 reads CASSIKTSGLSSYNEQFF. The CDR3 nucleotides read TGTGCCAGTAGTATTAAGACTAGCGGGCTGAGCTCCTACAATGAGCAGTTCTTC.

The genes are TRBV5-4 and TRBJ1-1; D gene ambiguous. The length of the CDR3 is 11 residues. V lost 2 bases, J lost 4 bases, and 3 bases lay in between. Germline CDR1 and CDR2: SGHNT and YYREEE (reference sequence). The CDR3 coding sequence is TGTGCCAGCAGCTTCGGCACTGAAGCTTTCTTT. Protein sequence: CASSFGTEAFF.

The chain couples TRBV28 to TRBJ2-1; 7 bases are shared with TRBD2. The CDR3 runs 13 residues. Germline CDR1 reads MDHEN; CDR2 reads SYDVKM. V lost 5 bases, J lost 4 bases, and 2 bases stayed unmatched. As DNA, the CDR3 is TGTGCCAGCAGTCTAGCGGAATACAATGAGCAGTTCTTC. It encodes CASSLAEYNEQFF.

This sequence joins TRBV18 and TRBJ1-1, with D maybe TRBD1 (6 bases). V shed 1 base and J shed 0 bases, with 9 bases lying between them. This CDR3 spans 15 amino acids. CDR1 and CDR2 (germline): KGHSH, LQKENI. CDR3 amino acids: CASSPRQDLNTEAFF. CDR3 coding DNA: TGTGCCAGCTCACCACGACAGGATCTGAACACTGAAGCTTTCTTT.

The chain is built from TRBV30 and TRBJ1-5; D not resolved. V lost 3 bases and J 0 bases, leaving 6 bases between the germline ends. The germline CDR1 and CDR2 sequences are GTSNPN and SVGIG (reference sequence). The CDR3 contains 13 residues. The CDR3 region is CAWSAGSNQPQHF. The CDR3 region has the DNA TGTGCCTGGAGCGCAGGTAGCAATCAGCCCCAGCATTTT. Supplemented by reference TRBV30 and TRBJ1-5, the full variable domain reads SQTIHQWPATLVQPVGSPLSLECTVEGTSNPNLYWYRQAAGRGLQLLFYSVGIGQISSEVPQNLSASRPQDRQFILSSKKLLLSDSGFYLCAWSAGSNQPQHFGDGTRLSIL.

This clone was found once. The V and J genes are TRBV7-9 and TRBJ2-3; possibly TRBD1 for D (6 bases). V lost 3 bases and J lost 2, with 18 bases in between. CDR3 length equals 17 residues. Germline loops: CDR1 SEHNR, CDR2 FQNEAQ (reference sequence). The CDR3 DNA reads as TGTGCCAGCAGCTTCTTCACGACTCAGGGGTTCACAGATACGCAGTATTTT. This gives the protein CASSFFTTQGFTDTQYF.

V usage is TRBV6-5 and J usage is TRBJ2-5, with 7 bases that match TRBD2. The CDR3 is made up of 15 amino acids. J was trimmed by 2 bases and V by 4 bases; bases with no gene match: 7. The germline V gene has CDR1 MNHEY and CDR2 SVGAGI. This CDR3 reads CASSFWLAEQETQYF. CDR3 nucleotide sequence: TGTGCCAGCAGTTTTTGGCTAGCGGAACAAGAGACCCAGTACTTC.

V and J are TRBV27 and TRBJ1-1; 7 bases match TRBD1. J lost 1 base, V lost 6 bases, and 5 bases had no gene match. The CDR3 contains 14 residues. CDR1 MNHEY and CDR2 SMNVEV come from the germline V gene (reference sequence). The CDR3: CASSVNRGNTEAFF. DNA for the CDR3: TGTGCCAGCAGCGTCAACAGGGGGAACACTGAAGCTTTCTTT.

This chain connects TRBV28 to TRBJ2-1; 7 bases match TRBD1. Germline CDR1 and CDR2: MDHEN and SYDVKM. Trimming cost V 3 bases and J 5 bases; bases outside gene matches: 13. CDR3 length equals 17 residues. The chain's CDR3 is CASSFSRGRGSNNEQFF. The CDR3 region has the DNA TGTGCCAGCAGTTTTAGTCGTGGCAGGGGGTCAAACAATGAGCAGTTCTTC. The complete variable domain, with remaining parts taken from reference TRBV28 and TRBJ2-1, reads DVKVTQSSRYLVKRTGEKVFLECVQDMDHENMFWYRQDPGLGLRLIYFSYDVKMKEKGDIPEGYSVSREKKERFSLILESASTNQTSMYLCASSFSRGRGSNNEQFFGPGTRLTVL.

The chain employs TRBV28 and TRBJ2-3, with D possibly being TRBD2 (7 bases). Trimming took off 7 bases at V and 7 bases at J, with 15 bases between the two ends. The CDR3 is 13 residues long. Germline V CDR1 and CDR2: MDHEN, SYDVKM. The CDR3 sequence is CASTPRGGNTQYF. The CDR3 nucleotides read TGTGCCAGCACCCCAAGGGGGGGAAATACGCAGTATTTT.